This TCR beta chain comes out of a study of cytomegalovirus exposure and HLA in healthy donors. General study findings and limits: Per a prior analysis, the majority of TCR beta V segments were productive roughly 90% or roughly 30% of the time. Despite most TCR sequences being rare, some public TCRs occurred in many donors. A missense DCLRE1C variant was associated with V- and J-gene trimming of TCR beta chains in a later analysis, and an independent cohort replicated the association.

The study ran its PCR with 60 Vbeta and 13 Jbeta primers. Data came from immunoSEQ multiplex PCR; TCRdb stores just in-frame clones and leaves some out. Of 90,000 to 120,000 clones in the sample, 79% were seen once. To note about this clone: As yet, its antigen is unknown.

Germline values: CDR1 SGHRS, CDR2 YFSETQ. With V trimmed by 3 bases and J by 6 bases, 5 bases remained unmatched. This CDR3 region has 14 residues. The sequenced material came from PBMCs. The V gene is TRBV5-1, the J gene TRBJ2-7, with 11 bases identical to TRBD1. The source is a middle-aged woman in good health and CMV-seronegative. The CDR3 is CASSSRDRGSEQYF. CDR3 nucleotides: TGCGCCAGCAGCTCCCGGGACAGGGGGTCCGAGCAGTACTTC.